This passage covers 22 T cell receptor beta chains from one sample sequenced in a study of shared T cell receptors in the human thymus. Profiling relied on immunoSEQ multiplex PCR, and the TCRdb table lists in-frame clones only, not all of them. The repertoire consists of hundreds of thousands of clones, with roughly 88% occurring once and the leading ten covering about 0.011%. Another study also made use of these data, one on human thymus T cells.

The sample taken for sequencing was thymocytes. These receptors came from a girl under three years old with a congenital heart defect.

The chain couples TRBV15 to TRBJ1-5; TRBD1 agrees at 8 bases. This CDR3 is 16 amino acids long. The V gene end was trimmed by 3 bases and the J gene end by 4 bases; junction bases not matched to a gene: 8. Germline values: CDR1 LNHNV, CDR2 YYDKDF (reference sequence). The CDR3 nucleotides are TGTGCCACCAGCAGCTGGGGACAGGCGGGGAATCAGCCCCAGCATTTT. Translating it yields CATSSWGQAGNQPQHF.

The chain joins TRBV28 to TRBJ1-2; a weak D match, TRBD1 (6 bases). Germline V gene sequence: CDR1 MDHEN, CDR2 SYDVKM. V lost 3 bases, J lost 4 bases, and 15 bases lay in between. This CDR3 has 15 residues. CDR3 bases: TGTGCCAGCAGTTTCCCGGGGGGCTCGGGCTATGGCTACACCTTC. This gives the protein CASSFPGGSGYGYTF.

Here the CDR3 reads CASSQDDREKVNEKLFF. The CDR3 DNA follows: TGTGCCAGCAGCCAAGATGACAGGGAGAAGGTTAATGAAAAACTGTTTTTT. The chain combines TRBV4-2 with TRBJ1-4; 7 nucleotides match TRBD1. The germline V gene encodes CDR1 LGHNA and CDR2 YNFKEQ. The CDR3 covers 17 residues. Losses at the gene ends were 0 bases for V and 4 bases for J; bases not matched to a gene: 8.

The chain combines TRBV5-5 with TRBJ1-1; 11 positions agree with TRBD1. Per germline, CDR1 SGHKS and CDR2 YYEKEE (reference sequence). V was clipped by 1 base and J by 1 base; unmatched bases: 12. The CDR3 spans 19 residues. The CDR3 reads CASSLSIGTGGTGNTEAFF. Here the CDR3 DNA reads TGTGCCAGCAGCTTGAGTATTGGGACAGGGGGTACGGGGAACACTGAAGCTTTCTTT.

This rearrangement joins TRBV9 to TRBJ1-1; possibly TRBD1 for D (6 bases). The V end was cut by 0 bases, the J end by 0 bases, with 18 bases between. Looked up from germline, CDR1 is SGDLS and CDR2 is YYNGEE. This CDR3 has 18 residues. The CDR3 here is CASSVGQMGAPMNTEAFF. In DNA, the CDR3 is TGTGCCAGCAGCGTAGGGCAGATGGGGGCACCCATGAACACTGAAGCTTTCTTT.

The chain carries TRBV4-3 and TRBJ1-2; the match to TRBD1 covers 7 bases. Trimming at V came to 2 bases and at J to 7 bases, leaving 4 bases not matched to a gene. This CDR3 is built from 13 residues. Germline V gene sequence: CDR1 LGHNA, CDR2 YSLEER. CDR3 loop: CASSQPTGLGYTF. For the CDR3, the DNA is TGCGCCAGCAGCCAACCGACAGGGCTTGGCTACACCTTC.

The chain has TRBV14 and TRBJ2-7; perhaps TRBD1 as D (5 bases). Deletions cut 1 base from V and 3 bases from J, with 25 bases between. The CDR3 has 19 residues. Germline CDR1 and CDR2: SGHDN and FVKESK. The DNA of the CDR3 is TGTGCCAGCAGCCAAGTTAAGGCAGGGTCCAGTGTGAAAGACTACGAGCAGTACTTC. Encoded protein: CASSQVKAGSSVKDYEQYF.

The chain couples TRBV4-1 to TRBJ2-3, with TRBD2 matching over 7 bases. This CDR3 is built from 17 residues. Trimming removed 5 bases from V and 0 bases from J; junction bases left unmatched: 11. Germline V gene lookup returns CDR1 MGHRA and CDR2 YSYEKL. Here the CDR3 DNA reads TGCGCCAGCAGCTGGGGGGGGGTCCTCTCTAGCACAGATACGCAGTATTTT. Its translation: CASSWGGVLSSTDTQYF.

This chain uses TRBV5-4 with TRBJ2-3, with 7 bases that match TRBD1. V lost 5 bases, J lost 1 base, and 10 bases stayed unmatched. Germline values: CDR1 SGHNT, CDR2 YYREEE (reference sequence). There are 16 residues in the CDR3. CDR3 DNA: TGTGCCAGCAGTTCCGGAGACAGGGCCCGCACAGATACGCAGTATTTT. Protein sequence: CASSSGDRARTDTQYF. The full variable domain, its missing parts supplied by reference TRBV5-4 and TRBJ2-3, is ETGVTQSPTHLIKTRGQQVTLRCSSQSGHNTVSWYQQALGQGPQFIFQYYREEENGRGNFPPRFSGLQFPNYSSELNVNALELDDSALYLCASSSGDRARTDTQYFGPGTRLTVL.

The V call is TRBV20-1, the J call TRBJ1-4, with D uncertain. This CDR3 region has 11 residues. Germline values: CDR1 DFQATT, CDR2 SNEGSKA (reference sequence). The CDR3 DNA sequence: TGCACCACGGGGTGGGGTGAAAAACTGTTTTTT. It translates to CTTGWGEKLFF.

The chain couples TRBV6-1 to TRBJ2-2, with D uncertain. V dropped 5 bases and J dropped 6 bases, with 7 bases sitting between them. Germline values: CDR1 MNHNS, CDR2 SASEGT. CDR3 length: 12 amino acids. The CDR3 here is CASSLGSGELFF. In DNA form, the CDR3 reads TGTGCCAGCAGTCTCGGGTCCGGGGAGCTGTTTTTT.

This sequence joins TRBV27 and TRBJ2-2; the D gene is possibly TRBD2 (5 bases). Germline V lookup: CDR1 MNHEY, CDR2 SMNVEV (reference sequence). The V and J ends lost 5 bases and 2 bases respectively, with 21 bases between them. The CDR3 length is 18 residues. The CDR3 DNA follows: TGTGCCAGCAGTACTATCGCCACTCGGGATTTCAACACCGGGGAGCTGTTTTTT. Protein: CASSTIATRDFNTGELFF.

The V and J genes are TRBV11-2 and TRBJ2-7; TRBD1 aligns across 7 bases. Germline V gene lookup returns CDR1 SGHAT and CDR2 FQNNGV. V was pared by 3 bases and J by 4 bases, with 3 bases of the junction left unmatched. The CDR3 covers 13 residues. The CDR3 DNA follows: TGTGCCAGCAGCTTCGGACAGGATTACGAGCAGTACTTC. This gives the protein CASSFGQDYEQYF.

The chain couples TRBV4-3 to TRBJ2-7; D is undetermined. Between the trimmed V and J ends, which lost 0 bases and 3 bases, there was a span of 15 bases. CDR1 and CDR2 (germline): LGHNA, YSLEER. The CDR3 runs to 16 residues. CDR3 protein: CASSQDRVPPLYEQYF. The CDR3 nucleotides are TGCGCCAGCAGCCAAGATAGAGTCCCCCCCCTCTACGAGCAGTACTTC.

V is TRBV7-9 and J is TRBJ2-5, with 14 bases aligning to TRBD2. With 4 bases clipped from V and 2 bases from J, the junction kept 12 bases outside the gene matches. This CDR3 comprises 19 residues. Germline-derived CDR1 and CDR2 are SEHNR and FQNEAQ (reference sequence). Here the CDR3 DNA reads TGTGCCAGCAGCTCCCGCCGCACAAGGACTAGCGGGGGGCAAGAGACCCAGTACTTC. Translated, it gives CASSSRRTRTSGGQETQYF. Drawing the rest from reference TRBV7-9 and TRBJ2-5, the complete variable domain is DTGVSQNPRHKITKRGQNVTFRCDPISEHNRLYWYRQTLGQGPEFLTYFQNEAQLEKSRLLSDRFSAERPKGSFSTLEIQRTEQGDSAMYLCASSSRRTRTSGGQETQYFGPGTRLLVL.

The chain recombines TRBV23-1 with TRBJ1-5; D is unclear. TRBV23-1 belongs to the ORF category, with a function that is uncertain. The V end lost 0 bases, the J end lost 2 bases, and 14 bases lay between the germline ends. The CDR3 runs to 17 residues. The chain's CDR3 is CASSQSSPPCGNQPQHF. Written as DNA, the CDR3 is TGCGCCAGCAGTCAATCGAGCCCGCCATGTGGCAATCAGCCCCAGCATTTT.

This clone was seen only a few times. CDR3 coding DNA: TGCGCCAGCAGCCAAGATACGCCCGGGACAGGCTACGAGCAGTACTTC. Its translation is CASSQDTPGTGYEQYF. The chain combines TRBV4-1 with TRBJ2-7; 8 bases line up with TRBD1. Germline assignment: CDR1 MGHRA and CDR2 YSYEKL. V shed 0 bases and J 3 bases; nucleotides not matched to a gene: 7. This CDR3 contains 16 residues.

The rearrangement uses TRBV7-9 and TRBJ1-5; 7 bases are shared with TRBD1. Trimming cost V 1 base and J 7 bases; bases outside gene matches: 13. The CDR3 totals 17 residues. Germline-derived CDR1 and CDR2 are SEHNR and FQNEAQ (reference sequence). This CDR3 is CASSLELRGRFCQPQHF. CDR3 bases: TGTGCCAGCAGCTTAGAGTTGAGGGGGCGCTTTTGCCAGCCCCAGCATTTT.

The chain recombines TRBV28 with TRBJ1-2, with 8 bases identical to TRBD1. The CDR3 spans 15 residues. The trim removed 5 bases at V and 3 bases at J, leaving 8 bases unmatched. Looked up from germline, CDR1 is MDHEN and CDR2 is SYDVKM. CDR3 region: CASSHQGAAYYGYTF. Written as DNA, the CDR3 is TGTGCCAGCAGTCACCAGGGGGCGGCCTACTATGGCTACACCTTC.

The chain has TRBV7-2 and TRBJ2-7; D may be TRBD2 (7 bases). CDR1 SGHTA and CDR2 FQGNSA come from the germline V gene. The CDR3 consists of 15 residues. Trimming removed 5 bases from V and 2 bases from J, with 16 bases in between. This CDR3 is CASSKKGEGTYEQYF. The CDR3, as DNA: TGTGCCAGCAGCAAGAAGGGGGAGGGGACCTACGAGCAGTACTTC.

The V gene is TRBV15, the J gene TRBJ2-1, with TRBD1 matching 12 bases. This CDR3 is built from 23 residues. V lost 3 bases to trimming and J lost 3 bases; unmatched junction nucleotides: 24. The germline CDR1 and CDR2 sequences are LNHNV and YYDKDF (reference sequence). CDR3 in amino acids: CATSSRDRGRVLQLDGGYNEQFF. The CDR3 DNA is TGTGCCACCAGCAGCCGGGACAGGGGGCGGGTGCTACAGCTGGACGGTGGCTACAATGAGCAGTTCTTC.

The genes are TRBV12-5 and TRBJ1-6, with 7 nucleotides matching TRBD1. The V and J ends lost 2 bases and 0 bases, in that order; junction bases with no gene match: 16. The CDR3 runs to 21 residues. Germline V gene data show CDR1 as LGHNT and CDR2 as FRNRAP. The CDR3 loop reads CASGLQDRRGLLCSYNSPLHF. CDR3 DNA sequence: TGTGCTAGTGGTTTGCAGGACAGGAGAGGGCTTTTATGCTCCTATAATTCACCCCTCCACTTT.